Shown below are 8 T cell receptor beta chains from a single sample sequenced in a study of radiation and T cells in renal cell carcinoma. Specified time point: baseline pretreatment blood. Treatment given: 15 Gy SBRT to primary tumor, nephrectomy 4 weeks later. Profiling relied on immunoSEQ multiplex PCR, and the TCRdb table lists in-frame clones only, not all of them. The sample lists 120,000 to 150,000 clones; approximately 90% were seen once. The source was blood, collected from a patient whose treatment included radiotherapy and nephrectomy. The receptors here all came from a woman in her seventies with renal cell carcinoma.

The rearrangement links TRBV5-4 to TRBJ1-2; D is ambiguous. The CDR3 spans 13 residues. The germline CDR1 and CDR2 sequences are SGHNT and YYREEE (reference sequence). V was trimmed by 5 bases and J by 2 bases, leaving 10 bases between them. CDR3 region: CASSPLLNYGYTF. As DNA, the CDR3 is TGTGCCAGCAGTCCACTATTAAACTATGGCTACACCTTC.

This sequence joins TRBV28 and TRBJ2-7, with 12 bases lining up with TRBD1. The CDR3 covers 15 residues. Germline CDR1 and CDR2: MDHEN and SYDVKM. With V trimmed by 5 bases and J by 5 bases, 7 bases remained unmatched. The CDR3 DNA reads TGTGCCAGCAGTACCGCCGGGACAGGGGGCCACGAGCAGTACTTC. This codes for CASSTAGTGGHEQYF. The whole variable domain, filled in from reference TRBV28 and TRBJ2-7, reads DVKVTQSSRYLVKRTGEKVFLECVQDMDHENMFWYRQDPGLGLRLIYFSYDVKMKEKGDIPEGYSVSREKKERFSLILESASTNQTSMYLCASSTAGTGGHEQYFGPGTRLTVT.

The chain has TRBV6-5 and TRBJ2-3; D gene unclear. Germline CDR1 MNHEY, CDR2 SVGAGI. Trimming stripped 6 bases from V and 0 bases from J, with 13 bases between. This CDR3 has 15 residues. The DNA of the CDR3 is TGTGCCAGCAGCTATCAGCCTACTAGCACAGATACGCAGTATTTT. It specifies CASSYQPTSTDTQYF.

V gene TRBV28 combines with J gene TRBJ2-5, with D possibly matching TRBD2 (5 bases). The V and J ends lost 5 bases and 5 bases respectively, with 12 bases between them. Germline values: CDR1 MDHEN, CDR2 SYDVKM. This CDR3 is 13 amino acids long. The CDR3: CASSKGGRETQYF. CDR3 sequence (DNA): TGTGCCAGCAGTAAAGGCGGGCGGGAGACCCAGTACTTC.

J is TRBJ1-4 and V is TRBV28; possible D gene TRBD1, 5 bases. The germline V gene has CDR1 MDHEN and CDR2 SYDVKM. CDR3 length equals 13 residues. V was shortened by 3 bases and J by 10 bases, with 12 bases between the two germline ends. The CDR3 DNA sequence: TGTGCCAGCAGTTTGCAGGGTTTAGCAAAACTGTTTTTT. This sequence encodes CASSLQGLAKLFF. Full variable domain (rest looked up from reference TRBV28 and TRBJ1-4): DVKVTQSSRYLVKRTGEKVFLECVQDMDHENMFWYRQDPGLGLRLIYFSYDVKMKEKGDIPEGYSVSREKKERFSLILESASTNQTSMYLCASSLQGLAKLFFGSGTQLSVL.

This rearrangement joins TRBV28 to TRBJ2-5, with 9 positions matching TRBD1. CDR3 length: 14 amino acids. Germline CDR1 reads MDHEN; CDR2 reads SYDVKM. J was trimmed by 4 bases and V by 5 bases; bases with no gene match: 5. CDR3 in DNA: TGTGCCAGCAGTCGGACAGGGGCGGTAGAGACCCAGTACTTC. Its protein product is CASSRTGAVETQYF.

V and J are TRBV7-4 and TRBJ1-5; D is ambiguous. The CDR3 contains 17 residues. Germline V gene sequence: CDR1 SGHVT, CDR2 SQSDAQ. V was clipped by 4 bases and J by 0 bases, with 16 bases between them. DNA for the CDR3: TGTGCCAGCAGCTCATACCCGACCGCGTTTAGCAATCAGCCCCAGCATTTT. Protein product: CASSSYPTAFSNQPQHF.

The chain joins TRBV10-3 to TRBJ1-2, with no clear D. V lost 0 bases to trimming and J lost 8 bases, with 10 bases between them. Germline CDR1 reads ENHRY; CDR2 reads SYGVKD. The CDR3 covers 13 residues. CDR3 bases: TGTGCCATCAGTGAGTCTGGGCAGCGCGGCTACACCTTC. It translates to CAISESGQRGYTF.